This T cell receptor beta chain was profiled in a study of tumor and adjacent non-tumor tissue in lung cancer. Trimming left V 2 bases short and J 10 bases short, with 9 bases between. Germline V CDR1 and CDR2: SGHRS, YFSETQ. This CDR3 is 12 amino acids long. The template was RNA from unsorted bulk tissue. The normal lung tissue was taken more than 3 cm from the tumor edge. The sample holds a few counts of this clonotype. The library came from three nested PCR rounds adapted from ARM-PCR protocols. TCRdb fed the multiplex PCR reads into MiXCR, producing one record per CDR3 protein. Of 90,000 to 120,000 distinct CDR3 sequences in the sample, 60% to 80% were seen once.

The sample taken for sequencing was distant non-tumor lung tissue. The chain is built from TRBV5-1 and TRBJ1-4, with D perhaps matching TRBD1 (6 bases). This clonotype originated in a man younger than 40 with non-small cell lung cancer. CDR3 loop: CASSLQGGKLFF. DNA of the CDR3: TGCGCCAGCAGCTTACAGGGAGGAAAACTGTTTTTT. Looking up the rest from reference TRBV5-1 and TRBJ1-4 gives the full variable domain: KAGVTQTPRYLIKTRGQQVTLSCSPISGHRSVSWYQQTPGQGLQFLFEYFSETQRNKGNFPGRFSGRQFSNSRSEMNVSTLELGDSALYLCASSLQGGKLFFGSGTQLSVL.